Listed here are 27 T cell receptor beta chains from one sample, sequenced in a study of T cell changes during pregnancy in multiple sclerosis. The data were produced by immunoSEQ multiplex PCR, yet TCRdb's version contains in-frame clones alone and is incomplete. Of about 13,000 clones listed, about 90% are singletons. This sample comprised CD8+ T cells from peripheral blood mononuclear cells, obtained in the first trimester of pregnancy. The receptor set was obtained from a female donor with multiple sclerosis, enrolled in a pregnancy study.

The chain combines TRBV30 with TRBJ2-1; D is perhaps TRBD1 (6 bases). Per germline, CDR1 GTSNPN and CDR2 SVGIG (reference sequence). The CDR3 runs to 13 residues. V was shortened by 2 bases and J by 4 bases, with 9 bases between the two germline ends. The CDR3 is CAWSLQGYNEQFF. In nucleotides, the CDR3 is TGTGCCTGGAGTTTACAGGGTTACAATGAGCAGTTCTTC. The variable domain in full, completed from reference TRBV30 and TRBJ2-1, reads SQTIHQWPATLVQPVGSPLSLECTVEGTSNPNLYWYRQAAGRGLQLLFYSVGIGQISSEVPQNLSASRPQDRQFILSSKKLLLSDSGFYLCAWSLQGYNEQFFGPGTRLTVL.

DNA of the CDR3: TGTGCCAGCAGTTTAAGGGGCGACGAGCAGTACTTC. Its translation: CASSLRGDEQYF. This chain connects TRBV27 to TRBJ2-7, with a weak D call TRBD1 (5 bases). CDR1 and CDR2 (germline): MNHEY, SMNVEV (reference sequence). V was shortened by 2 bases and J by 5 bases, with 7 bases between the two germline ends. This CDR3 contains 12 residues.

J is TRBJ1-5 and V is TRBV19; D may be TRBD1 (6 bases). The germline CDR1 and CDR2 sequences are LNHDA and SQIVND (reference sequence). Trimming took off 3 bases at V and 4 bases at J, with 10 bases between the two ends. The CDR3 runs to 14 residues. The CDR3 region is CASSIAGENQPQHF. The CDR3 nucleotides read TGTGCCAGTAGTATTGCAGGGGAGAATCAGCCCCAGCATTTT.

This clone was found once. The gene calls are TRBV9 and TRBJ2-1, with 10 nucleotides matching TRBD2. Germline V CDR1 and CDR2: SGDLS, YYNGEE. The CDR3 runs to 15 residues. With 4 bases clipped from V and 7 bases from J, the junction kept 8 bases outside the gene matches. The CDR3 nucleotides read TGTGCCAGCAGCTTAATTAGCGGGGGGAGGAATGAGCAGTTCTTC. Translating it yields CASSLISGGRNEQFF.

The gene calls are TRBV9 and TRBJ2-5, with D perhaps TRBD1 (7 bases). The CDR3 sequence is 16 residues long. Germline lookup yields CDR1 SGDLS and CDR2 YYNGEE. V dropped 0 bases and J dropped 5 bases, with 17 bases sitting between them. The CDR3 is CASSVEDQGGGETQYF. The DNA of the CDR3 is TGTGCCAGCAGCGTAGAGGATCAGGGGGGTGGTGAGACCCAGTACTTC. The whole variable domain, filled in from reference TRBV9 and TRBJ2-5, reads DSGVTQTPKHLITATGQRVTLRCSPRSGDLSVYWYQQSLDQGLQFLIQYYNGEERAKGNILERFSAQQFPDLHSELNLSSLELGDSALYFCASSVEDQGGGETQYFGPGTRLLVL.

The genes are TRBV27 and TRBJ1-2; no reliable D call. Trimming removed 2 bases from V and 0 bases from J, with 7 bases in between. Germline CDR1 reads MNHEY; CDR2 reads SMNVEV (reference sequence). The CDR3 runs 14 residues. CDR3 bases: TGTGCCAGCAGTTTACGGAGCTCTAACTATGGCTACACCTTC. It specifies CASSLRSSNYGYTF.

This clone came up a few times. The V call is TRBV12-5, the J call TRBJ1-5, with unresolved D. The V gene lost 0 bases and the J gene lost 0 bases, with 9 bases spanning the gap. Germline values: CDR1 LGHNT, CDR2 FRNRAP. The CDR3 spans 16 residues. In DNA form, the CDR3 reads TGTGCTAGTGGTTTGGTCCCCAGTTATAGCAATCAGCCCCAGCATTTT. It is translated as CASGLVPSYSNQPQHF.

The CDR3 loop is CASKVADRGNLNTEAFF. The CDR3 region has the DNA TGTGCCAGCAAGGTCGCGGACAGGGGAAATTTGAACACTGAAGCTTTCTTT. This chain links TRBV7-9 with TRBJ1-1; 9 nucleotides agree with TRBD1. This CDR3 is built from 17 residues. Germline values: CDR1 SEHNR, CDR2 FQNEAQ (reference sequence). V lost 7 bases and J lost 0; bases outside the gene matches: 12.

The V and J genes are TRBV30 and TRBJ2-3, with D possibly matching TRBD2 (7 bases). Germline CDR1 is GTSNPN and CDR2 is SVGIG (reference sequence). CDR3 length: 15 amino acids. V was shortened by 0 bases and J by 5 bases, with 15 bases between the two germline ends. The chain's CDR3 is CAWSVGGGAVDTQYF. The CDR3, as DNA: TGTGCCTGGAGTGTCGGTGGGGGGGCGGTAGATACGCAGTATTTT. The full variable domain, completed using reference TRBV30 and TRBJ2-3, is SQTIHQWPATLVQPVGSPLSLECTVEGTSNPNLYWYRQAAGRGLQLLFYSVGIGQISSEVPQNLSASRPQDRQFILSSKKLLLSDSGFYLCAWSVGGGAVDTQYFGPGTRLTVL.

The chain uses TRBV6-1 and TRBJ1-5, with TRBD1 matching 7 bases. The CDR3 spans 15 residues. The V gene's germline CDR1 is MNHNS and CDR2 SASEGT. V shed 3 bases, J shed 6 bases, and the junction held 8 bases outside the gene matches. CDR3 coding DNA: TGTGCCAGCAGTGAGGCAGGGGGTTCGGGTCAGCCCCAGCATTTT. It translates to CASSEAGGSGQPQHF.

J is TRBJ2-1 and V is TRBV6-1; 14 bases line up with TRBD2. Germline V gene lookup returns CDR1 MNHNS and CDR2 SASEGT. V lost 5 bases and J lost 6; bases outside the gene matches: 3. The CDR3 is made up of 15 amino acids. The CDR3 is CASSTGTSGSNEQFF. In DNA, the CDR3 is TGTGCCAGCAGTACCGGGACTAGCGGGAGCAATGAGCAGTTCTTC.

V usage is TRBV7-8 and J usage is TRBJ2-5; 8 bases are a match to TRBD2. There are 16 residues in the CDR3. From germline, CDR1 is SGHVS and CDR2 FQNEAQ. The J segment lost 1 base and the V segment lost 0 bases, leaving 4 bases of the junction unmatched. The CDR3, as DNA: TGTGCCAGCAGCTTAGCCCGACTAGCGACCCAAGAGACCCAGTACTTC. The encoded protein is CASSLARLATQETQYF.

The rearrangement uses TRBV19 and TRBJ1-2; TRBD1 agrees at 8 bases. CDR3 length: 15 amino acids. CDR1 LNHDA and CDR2 SQIVND come from the germline V gene (reference sequence). J lost 4 bases, V lost 5 bases, and 9 bases had no gene match. Here the CDR3 reads CASSPWGQVPYGYTF. CDR3 DNA: TGTGCCAGTAGTCCGTGGGGACAGGTCCCCTATGGCTACACCTTC.

The chain joins TRBV5-5 to TRBJ2-7; the D is unclear. The V gene lost 2 bases and the J gene lost 0 bases, with 6 bases spanning the gap. Germline CDR1 and CDR2: SGHKS and YYEKEE (reference sequence). This CDR3 spans 13 amino acids. The CDR3 spells CASSFESSYEQYF. The DNA of the CDR3 is TGTGCCAGCAGCTTTGAGAGCTCCTACGAGCAGTACTTC.

This clone was counted a single time. The chain couples TRBV6-4 to TRBJ2-1, with 8 bases lining up with TRBD2. The CDR3 runs 16 residues. CDR1 MRHNA and CDR2 SNTAGT come from the germline V gene. Trimming took 4 bases from V and 3 from J; bases not matched to a gene: 8. CDR3 sequence: CASSASRGGDYNEQFF. CDR3 nucleotides: TGTGCCAGCAGTGCCTCACGGGGGGGAGACTACAATGAGCAGTTCTTC.

The chain combines TRBV7-9 with TRBJ2-7, with D possibly being TRBD1 (5 bases). The V gene's germline CDR1 is SEHNR and CDR2 FQNEAQ (reference sequence). The CDR3 is 14 residues long. V lost 2 bases and J lost 1, with 9 bases in between. Here the CDR3 reads CASSLPRVSYEQYF. The CDR3 DNA is TGTGCCAGCAGCTTACCCAGGGTTTCCTACGAGCAGTACTTC.

The genes are TRBV5-1 and TRBJ2-5, with TRBD1 matching 8 bases. The length of the CDR3 is 16 residues. Germline V gene data show CDR1 as SGHRS and CDR2 as YFSETQ. The V gene end was trimmed by 4 bases and the J gene end by 5 bases; junction bases not matched to a gene: 13. In nucleotides, the CDR3 is TGCGCCAGCAGCCCGTCACTCGGGACAGGAGGGGAGACCCAGTACTTC. It encodes CASSPSLGTGGETQYF.

CDR3 residues: CASSFSGTAYGYTF. In DNA form, the CDR3 reads TGTGCCAGCAGCTTTTCCGGGACAGCGTATGGCTACACCTTC. The genes are TRBV11-2 and TRBJ1-2; TRBD1 aligns across 7 bases. CDR1 is SGHAT and CDR2 is FQNNGV in the germline V gene. V was clipped by 3 bases and J by 5 bases; unmatched bases: 6. CDR3 size: 14 residues.

V and J are TRBV10-3 and TRBJ2-3; 11 nucleotides agree with TRBD2. The CDR3 covers 19 residues. The germline V gene has CDR1 ENHRY and CDR2 SYGVKD. V lost 3 bases to trimming and J lost 2 bases; unmatched junction nucleotides: 13. The chain's CDR3 is CAISERTSPTSGDTDTQYF. For the CDR3, the DNA is TGTGCCATCAGTGAAAGGACCTCCCCGACTAGCGGGGACACAGATACGCAGTATTTT.

The rearrangement joins TRBV15 to TRBJ2-5; 7 positions match TRBD1. The CDR3 runs to 17 residues. CDR1 and CDR2 (germline): LNHNV, YYDKDF (reference sequence). J was trimmed by 2 bases and V by 2 bases; bases with no gene match: 11. This CDR3 reads CATSRKIRDRIQETQYF. CDR3 in DNA: TGTGCCACCAGCAGAAAAATCAGGGACAGAATACAAGAGACCCAGTACTTC.

This clone is a singleton in its sample. The chain employs TRBV19 and TRBJ1-1; D remains ambiguous. V lost 5 bases to trimming and J lost 6 bases, with 16 bases between them. CDR1 and CDR2 (germline): LNHDA, SQIVND (reference sequence). CDR3 length: 14 residues. CDR3 nucleotides: TGTGCCAGTAGTCGGGTCGACGGAGTCGCTGAAGCTTTCTTT. As protein: CASSRVDGVAEAFF.

The gene calls are TRBV6-4 and TRBJ2-6, with a weak D call TRBD2 (5 bases). V gave up 11 bases and J gave up 0 bases, with 17 bases separating them. This CDR3 spans 16 amino acids. The germline V gene has CDR1 MRHNA and CDR2 SNTAGT. CDR3 sequence reads: CAAGLGEYSGANVLTF. In nucleotides, the CDR3 is TGTGCCGCGGGCCTTGGAGAATACTCTGGGGCCAACGTCCTGACTTTC.

This sequence joins TRBV15 and TRBJ2-1; TRBD2 matches at 9 bases. The junction had 7 bases not matched to a gene; V was cut back by 0 bases and J by 10 bases. Germline V gene data show CDR1 as LNHNV and CDR2 as YYDKDF (reference sequence). The CDR3 is 15 residues long. The CDR3: CATSRDSGGPTEQFF. In DNA form, the CDR3 reads TGTGCCACCAGCAGAGATAGCGGGGGACCCACAGAGCAGTTCTTC.

The chain recombines TRBV6-1 with TRBJ1-2, with 10 positions matching TRBD1. The CDR3 is 14 amino acids. Germline-derived CDR1 and CDR2 are MNHNS and SASEGT. V gave up 7 bases and J gave up 2 bases; unmatched junction bases: 4. The CDR3 protein is CASTWDRGNYGYTF. The DNA for the CDR3 is TGTGCCAGCACGTGGGACAGGGGAAACTATGGCTACACCTTC.

This chain connects TRBV7-8 to TRBJ2-1; 10 nucleotides align to TRBD2. The CDR3 contains 16 residues. Germline lookup yields CDR1 SGHVS and CDR2 FQNEAQ. Losses at the gene ends were 6 bases for V and 1 base for J; bases not matched to a gene: 6. The CDR3 region is CASRGLALGSYNEQFF. CDR3 nucleotides: TGTGCCAGCAGGGGACTAGCGCTAGGGTCCTACAATGAGCAGTTCTTC.

The V and J genes are TRBV2 and TRBJ1-1, with D maybe TRBD1 (6 bases). This CDR3 comprises 15 residues. Germline CDR1 is SNHLY and CDR2 is FYNNEI. Trimming left V 7 bases short and J 0 bases short, with 15 bases between. In DNA form, the CDR3 reads TGTGCCAGCAACGGTCAGAGGGGGTTGAACACTGAAGCTTTCTTT. It specifies CASNGQRGLNTEAFF.

This clone was counted once. The chain has TRBV6-1 and TRBJ2-1; unclear D gene. The CDR3 has 13 amino acids. Trimming took 2 bases from V and 9 from J, leaving 11 bases between them. Germline V gene sequence: CDR1 MNHNS, CDR2 SASEGT. The CDR3 bases are TGTGCCAGCAGTGAAAGAATGAGATCTGAGCAGTTCTTC. It encodes CASSERMRSEQFF.